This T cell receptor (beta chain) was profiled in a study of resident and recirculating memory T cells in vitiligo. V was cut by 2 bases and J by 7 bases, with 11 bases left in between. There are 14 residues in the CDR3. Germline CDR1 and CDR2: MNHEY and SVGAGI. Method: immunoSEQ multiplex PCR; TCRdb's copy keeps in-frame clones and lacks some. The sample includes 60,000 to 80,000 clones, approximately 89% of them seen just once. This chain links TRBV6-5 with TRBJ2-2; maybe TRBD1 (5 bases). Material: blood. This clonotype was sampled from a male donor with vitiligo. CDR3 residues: CASSYESGYGELFF. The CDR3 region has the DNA TGTGCCAGCAGTTACGAGTCAGGGTACGGGGAGCTGTTTTTT.